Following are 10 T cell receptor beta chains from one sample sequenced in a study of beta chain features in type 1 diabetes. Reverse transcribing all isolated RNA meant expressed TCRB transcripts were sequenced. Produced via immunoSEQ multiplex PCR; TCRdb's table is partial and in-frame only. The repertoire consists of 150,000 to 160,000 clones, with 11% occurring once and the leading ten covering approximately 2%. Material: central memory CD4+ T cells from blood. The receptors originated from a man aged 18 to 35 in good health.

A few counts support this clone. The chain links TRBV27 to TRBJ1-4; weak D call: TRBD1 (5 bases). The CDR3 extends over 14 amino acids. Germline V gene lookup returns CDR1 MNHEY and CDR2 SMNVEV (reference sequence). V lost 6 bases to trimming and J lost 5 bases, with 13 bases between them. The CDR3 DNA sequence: TGTGCCAGCAGAGCCGGGACCGTGAATGAAAAACTGTTTTTT. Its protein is CASRAGTVNEKLFF.

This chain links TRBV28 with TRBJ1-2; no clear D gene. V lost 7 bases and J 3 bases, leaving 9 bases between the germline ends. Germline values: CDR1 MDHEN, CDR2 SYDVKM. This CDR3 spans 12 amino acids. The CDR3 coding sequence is TGTGCCAGCACGAGGGCGGACTATGGCTACACCTTC. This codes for CASTRADYGYTF.

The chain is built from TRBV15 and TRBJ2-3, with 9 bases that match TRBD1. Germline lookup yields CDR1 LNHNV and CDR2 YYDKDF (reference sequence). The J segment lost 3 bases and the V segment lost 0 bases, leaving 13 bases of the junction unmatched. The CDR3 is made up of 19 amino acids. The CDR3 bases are TGTGCCACCAGCAGAGATTTCCTCGTTGTGGGACAGGGAACAGATACGCAGTATTTT. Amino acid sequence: CATSRDFLVVGQGTDTQYF.

CDR3 DNA: TGCGCCAGCAGCGGGCGGGGGACTAGGCAGTCGGGCAATGAGCAGTTCTTC. Amino acid sequence: CASSGRGTRQSGNEQFF. This sequence joins TRBV5-1 and TRBJ2-1; TRBD2 matches at 8 bases. Trimming cost V 4 bases and J 6 bases; bases outside gene matches: 15. This CDR3 has 17 residues. CDR1 is SGHRS, CDR2 YFSETQ, per germline.

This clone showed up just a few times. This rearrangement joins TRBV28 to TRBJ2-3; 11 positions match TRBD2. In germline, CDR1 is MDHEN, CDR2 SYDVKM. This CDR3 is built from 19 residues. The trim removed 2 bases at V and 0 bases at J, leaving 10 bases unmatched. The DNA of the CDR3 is TGTGCCAGCAGTTTAACTAGCGGGGGTGCGGGGGCTAGCACAGATACGCAGTATTTT. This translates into CASSLTSGGAGASTDTQYF.

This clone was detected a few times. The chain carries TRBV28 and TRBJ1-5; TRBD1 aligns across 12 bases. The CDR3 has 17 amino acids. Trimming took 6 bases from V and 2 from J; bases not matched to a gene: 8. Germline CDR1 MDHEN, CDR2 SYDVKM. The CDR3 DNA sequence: TGTGCCAGCAGGCCGAGGGGGACAGGGGGCGGCAATCAGCCCCAGCATTTT. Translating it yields CASRPRGTGGGNQPQHF.

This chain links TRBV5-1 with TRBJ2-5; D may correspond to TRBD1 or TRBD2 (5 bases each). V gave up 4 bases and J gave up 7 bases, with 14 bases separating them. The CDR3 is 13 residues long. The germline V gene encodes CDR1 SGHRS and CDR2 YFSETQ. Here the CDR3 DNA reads TGCGCCAGCAGCCCGACGGGGCCCGTGACCCAGTACTTC. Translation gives CASSPTGPVTQYF.

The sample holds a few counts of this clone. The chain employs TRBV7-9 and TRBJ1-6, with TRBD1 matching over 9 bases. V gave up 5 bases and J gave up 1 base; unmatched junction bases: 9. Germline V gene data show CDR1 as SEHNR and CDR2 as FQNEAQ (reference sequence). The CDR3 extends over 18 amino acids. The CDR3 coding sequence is TGTGCCAGCAGCGTACCCCGGGACAGGGATTCCTATAATTCACCCCTCCACTTT. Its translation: CASSVPRDRDSYNSPLHF.

Written as DNA, the CDR3 is TGTGCCAGCACCGTACAGGGGGCAAGAGGCTACACCTTC. Translated: CASTVQGARGYTF. This sequence joins TRBV7-9 and TRBJ1-2; 9 nucleotides line up with TRBD1. Germline assignment: CDR1 SEHNR and CDR2 FQNEAQ (reference sequence). The CDR3 totals 13 residues. V lost 7 bases and J lost 8; bases outside the gene matches: 8. The full variable domain, with the rest looked up from reference TRBV7-9 and TRBJ1-2, is DTGVSQNPRHKITKRGQNVTFRCDPISEHNRLYWYRQTLGQGPEFLTYFQNEAQLEKSRLLSDRFSAERPKGSFSTLEIQRTEQGDSAMYLCASTVQGARGYTFGSGTRLTVV.

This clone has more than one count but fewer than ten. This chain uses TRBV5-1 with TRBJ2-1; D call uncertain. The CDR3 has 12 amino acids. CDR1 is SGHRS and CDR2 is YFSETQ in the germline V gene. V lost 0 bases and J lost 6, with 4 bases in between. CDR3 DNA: TGCGCCAGCAGCTTGGGGATCAATGAGCAGTTCTTC. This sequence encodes CASSLGINEQFF.